The source of this TCR beta chain is a study of blood T cells in healthy people across ages. The people who gave samples were healthy Caucasians from Russia, aged roughly 6 to 100. Isolated per sample were at least 6 million PBMCs. CDR3 size: 14 residues. Trimming stripped 9 bases from V and 7 bases from J, with 19 bases between. The germline V gene has CDR1 LNHDA and CDR2 SQIVND (reference sequence). On this clonotype itself: The conserved phenylalanine or tryptophan is not found at the CDR3 terminus, so this likely reflects a read error.

Primed by a sample-barcoded 5' primer and a J-beta primer mix, a second PCR proceeded for about 7 to 11 cycles. TCRdb reprocessed the 5' RACE reads with MiXCR, giving one entry per CDR3 protein. The sample contains some 850,000 distinct CDR3 sequences, roughly 24% of which appear only once. The data also belong to a second study, concerning T cells of mothers and their children.

The sequenced material came from blood. This sequence originates from a boy younger than 18 in good health. The chain combines TRBV19 with TRBJ2-1, with D maybe TRBD2 (7 bases). The CDR3 region is CASSRGGRLNEQFL. DNA for the CDR3: TGTGCCAGCTCAAGGGGGGGGCGCTTGAATGAGCAGTTCCTC.